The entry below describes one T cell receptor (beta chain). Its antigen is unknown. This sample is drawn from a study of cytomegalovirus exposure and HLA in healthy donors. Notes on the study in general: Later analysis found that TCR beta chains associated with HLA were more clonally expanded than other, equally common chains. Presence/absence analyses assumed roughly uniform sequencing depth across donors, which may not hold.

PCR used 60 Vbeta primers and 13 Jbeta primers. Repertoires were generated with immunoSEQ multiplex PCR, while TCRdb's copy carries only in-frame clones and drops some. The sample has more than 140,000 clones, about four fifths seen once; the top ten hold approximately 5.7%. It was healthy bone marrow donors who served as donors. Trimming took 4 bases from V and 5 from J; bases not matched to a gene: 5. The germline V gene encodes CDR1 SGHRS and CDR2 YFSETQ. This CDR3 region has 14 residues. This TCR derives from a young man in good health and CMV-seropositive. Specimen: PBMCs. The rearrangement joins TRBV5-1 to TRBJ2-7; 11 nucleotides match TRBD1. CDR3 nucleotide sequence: TGCGCCAGCAGCACGGGGACAGGGGGAGACGAGCAGTACTTC. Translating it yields CASSTGTGGDEQYF.